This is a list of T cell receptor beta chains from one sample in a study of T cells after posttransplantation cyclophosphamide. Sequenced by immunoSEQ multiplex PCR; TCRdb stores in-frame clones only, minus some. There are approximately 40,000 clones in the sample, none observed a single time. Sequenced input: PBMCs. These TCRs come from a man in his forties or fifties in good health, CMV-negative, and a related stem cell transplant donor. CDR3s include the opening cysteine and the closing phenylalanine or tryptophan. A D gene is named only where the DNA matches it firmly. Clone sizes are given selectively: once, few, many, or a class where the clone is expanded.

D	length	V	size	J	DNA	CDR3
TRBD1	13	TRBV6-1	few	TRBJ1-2	TGTGCCAGCTTTCTCGTACAGGGGGCGGGCTACACCTTC	CASFLVQGAGYTF
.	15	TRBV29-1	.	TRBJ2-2	TGCAGCGTTGAAGATACCTTTTTCGGCACCGGGGAGCTGTTTTTT	CSVEDTFFGTGELFF
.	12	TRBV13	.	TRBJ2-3	TGTGCCAGCAGCCCCGGAGGAGATACGCAGTATTTT	CASSPGGDTQYF
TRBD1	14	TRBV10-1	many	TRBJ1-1	TGCGCCAGCAGTGTCCCAGGGGGAAAAACTGAAGCTTTCTTT	CASSVPGGKTEAFF
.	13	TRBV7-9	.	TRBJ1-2	TGTGCCAGCAGTCGGGGGGCCGATGTTGGCTACACCTTC	CASSRGADVGYTF
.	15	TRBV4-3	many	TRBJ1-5	TGCGCCAGCAGCCCCGAGGTAGGCCCGGGGCAGCCCCAGCATTTT	CASSPEVGPGQPQHF
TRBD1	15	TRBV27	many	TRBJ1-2	TGTGCCAGCAGTTCCCGGGACAGGGGGCGAGGGGGCTACACCTTC	CASSSRDRGRGGYTF
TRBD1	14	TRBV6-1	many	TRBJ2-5	TGTGCCGCCAAGGACAGGGTAATTTCAGAGACCCAGTACTTC	CAAKDRVISETQYF
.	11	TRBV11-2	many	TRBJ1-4	TGTGCCAGCAGCGAGAATGAAAAACTGTTTTTT	CASSENEKLFF
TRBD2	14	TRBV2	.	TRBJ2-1	TGTGCCAGCAGTGAGGGGCGGGGGGGAATTGAGCAGTTCTTC	CASSEGRGGIEQFF
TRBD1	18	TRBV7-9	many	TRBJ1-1	TGTGCCAGCAGCTTCCTGACAGGGTTGGGGGCAGGTTGGGTTGAAGCTTTCTTT	CASSFLTGLGAGWVEAFF
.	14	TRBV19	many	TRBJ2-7	TGTGCCAGTAATAGCGGAAACCCACCTTACGAGCAGTACTTC	CASNSGNPPYEQYF